This TCR beta chain originates from a study of cytomegalovirus exposure and HLA in healthy donors. As for the study in general: An early data release held some 85 million unique TCRs from HLA-typed donors.

PCR was performed using 60 Vbeta and 13 Jbeta primers. In the original processing: Later, an analysis found about 77 million unique TCR beta chains, and around 12 million of these were shared. The method was immunoSEQ multiplex PCR; TCRdb's version includes in-frame clones alone and lacks a portion of them. D and trimming were read from the DNA, whereas the V and J calls and clone size are those reported in that table. The sample lists more than 95,000 clones; 13% to 15% were seen once. This CDR3 is 15 amino acids long. Germline V gene data show CDR1 as SEHNR and CDR2 as FQNEAQ (reference sequence). Unmatched junction bases numbered 3, after V lost 3 bases and J lost 1 base. This clone was seen once.

Specimen: PBMCs. The clonotype was recovered from a female donor in good health and CMV-seronegative. The chain is built from TRBV7-9 and TRBJ2-3; 8 nucleotides line up with TRBD2. This CDR3 is CASSFVTSGTDTQYF. The CDR3 DNA reads as TGTGCCAGCAGCTTTGTGACTAGCGGCACAGATACGCAGTATTTT.